This T cell receptor (beta chain) was retrieved from a study of human T cells and chemical hapten exposure. This clonotype has a handful of counts. TCRdb fed the RACE reads into MiXCR, producing one record per CDR3 protein. The sample records about 380,000 distinct CDR3 sequences, about 4.8% being singletons. Time point meaning: patch test 1, 2 weeks after DPC sensitization. Treatment noted: therapeutic diphenylcyclopropenone sensitization with weekly scalp DPC. Trimming removed 3 bases from V and 7 bases from J, with 6 bases in between. CDR1 is ENHRY and CDR2 is SYGVKD in the germline V gene. CDR3 length equals 11 residues.

The material sequenced was whole blood, taken in connection with sensitization to the hapten diphenylcyclopropenone (DPC). The chain combines TRBV10-3 with TRBJ1-2; D is unclear. The sequence derives from a woman in her forties or fifties with alopecia areata. Some clones in this sample may be carry-over from other donors' samples. The CDR3 DNA follows: TGTGCCATCAGTGAACGGGGTGGCTACACCTTC. It codes for CAISERGGYTF.